This T cell receptor beta chain is from a study of blood T cells in healthy people across ages. Study findings and constraints: Naive T cell percentage showed a strong correlation with the diversity of TCR beta.

Per the germline V gene, CDR1 is LGHDT and CDR2 is YNNKEL (reference sequence). The CDR3 consists of 16 residues. V lost 2 bases, J lost 5 bases, and 11 bases stayed unmatched. For the second PCR, which ran for 7 to 11 cycles, a sample-barcoded 5' primer and a J-beta primer mix were used. TCRdb called the 5' RACE reads again in MiXCR, with one record for every CDR3 protein. The sample yields around 970,000 distinct CDR3 sequences, just over 50% seen once. With regard to this clonotype: Its antigen is not identified.

This receptor was identified in a woman aged 60-75 years in good health. This chain links TRBV3-1 with TRBJ1-1, with 7 bases matching TRBD1. Specimen: blood. DNA of the CDR3: TGTGCCAGCAGCCAATCCTCTGGGACAGCGGGAACTGAAGCTTTCTTT. Its protein product is CASSQSSGTAGTEAFF.